This T cell receptor beta chain was captured by sequencing in a study of blood T cell repertoires in COVID-19. In the study overall: The United States, Italy and Spain provided the acute and convalescent COVID-19 samples. PBMCs, B-cell-depleted T cells, or T cells provided the cDNA or gDNA that made up the material.

V dropped 8 bases and J dropped 0; count of bases not matched to a gene: 7. Looked up from germline, CDR1 is GTSNPN and CDR2 is SVGIG (reference sequence). The CDR3 spans 15 residues. In the authors' workflow: Amplification with reference gene primers provided the estimates of nucleated cell counts. The method was immunoSEQ multiplex PCR; TCRdb's version includes in-frame clones alone and lacks a portion of them. For V, J and clone size, that table is used; D and trimming come from the DNA. The sample lists some 240,000 clones, about nine tenths occurring once. Sequences were obtained from peripheral blood. The chain is built from TRBV30 and TRBJ1-6; 7 bases fit TRBD1. The TCR was taken from a man aged 60 to 69 who had recovered from COVID-19. The CDR3 region has the DNA TGTGCCGGAGGGGGCTCCAGCTCCTATAATTCACCCCTCCACTTT. This codes for CAGGGSSSYNSPLHF.